This T cell receptor beta chain appears in the sequencing data of a study of blood T cell repertoires in COVID-19. The trim removed 8 bases at V and 4 bases at J, leaving 8 bases unmatched. Germline CDR1 WSHSY, CDR2 SAAADI. CDR3 length equals 15 residues. This clone came up a few times. Seattle's enrolled individuals joined amid active infection and were then monitored longitudinally. Sequencing used immunoSEQ multiplex PCR; TCRdb keeps in-frame clones, though not all of them. This sample yields around 300,000 clones, of which approximately 86% are seen a single time; less than 15% belongs to the top ten.

This chain connects TRBV10-2 to TRBJ1-4, with TRBD1 identical over 9 bases. The source of this sequence is a woman in her 70s with COVID-19, enrolled during active disease. Sequences were obtained from peripheral blood. The DNA of the CDR3 is TGCGCCAGCTTCTCTCCGGGACAGGGTAATGAAAAACTGTTTTTT. Its protein is CASFSPGQGNEKLFF.